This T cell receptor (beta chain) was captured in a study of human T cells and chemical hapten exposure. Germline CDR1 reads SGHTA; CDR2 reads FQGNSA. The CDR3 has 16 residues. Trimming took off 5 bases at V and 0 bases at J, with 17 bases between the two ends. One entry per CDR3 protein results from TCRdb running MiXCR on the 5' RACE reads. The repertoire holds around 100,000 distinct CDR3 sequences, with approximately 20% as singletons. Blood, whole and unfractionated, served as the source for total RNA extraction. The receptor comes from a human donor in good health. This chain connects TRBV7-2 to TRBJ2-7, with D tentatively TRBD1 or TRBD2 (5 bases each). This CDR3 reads CASSAAGARGSYEQYF. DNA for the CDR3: TGTGCCAGCAGCGCCGCCGGGGCCCGGGGCTCCTACGAGCAGTACTTC.